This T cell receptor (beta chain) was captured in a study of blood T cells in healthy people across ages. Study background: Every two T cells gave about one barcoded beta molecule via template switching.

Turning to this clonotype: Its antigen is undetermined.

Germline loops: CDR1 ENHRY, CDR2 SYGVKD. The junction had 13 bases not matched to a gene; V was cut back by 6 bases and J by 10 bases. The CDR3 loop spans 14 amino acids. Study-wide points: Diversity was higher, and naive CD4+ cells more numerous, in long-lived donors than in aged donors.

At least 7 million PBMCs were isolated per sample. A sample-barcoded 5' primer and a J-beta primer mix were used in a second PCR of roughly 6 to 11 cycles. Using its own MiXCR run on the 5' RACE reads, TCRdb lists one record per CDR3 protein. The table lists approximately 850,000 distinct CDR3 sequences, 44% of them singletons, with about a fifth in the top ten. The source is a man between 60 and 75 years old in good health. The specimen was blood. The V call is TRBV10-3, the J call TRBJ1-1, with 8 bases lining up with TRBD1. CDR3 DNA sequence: TGTGCCATCAGCGAAGGACAGGGATTGAGTGGAGCTTTCTTT. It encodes CAISEGQGLSGAFF.